This TCR beta chain came from a study of regulatory T cells in long-lasting Graves disease (dated by TCRdb to about 2021). About the study as a whole: Patients with newly diagnosed Graves' disease had been on antithyroid drugs for under 3 months. Peripheral blood TCR sequencing and RNA sequencing compared persistent Graves' disease patients with newly diagnosed Graves' disease patients. The study was registered as a clinical trial and conducted in China. A total of about 35 samples underwent TCR sequencing, from about 13 patients with persistent Graves' disease and roughly 20 patients with newly diagnosed Graves' disease. General study outcomes and caveats: Only peripheral blood was studied, because thyroid tissue, the primary lesion, was inaccessible. TRBV28, TRBJ1-2 and TRBJ2-5 were preferentially used in persistent disease, while TRBV20-1 and TRBJ2-1 were favored in newly diagnosed disease. The authors acknowledged the small sample size as a limitation that may reduce accuracy. Only the TCR beta chain was sequenced and analyzed. A larger number of public clonotypes was shared among persistent patients (about 2,700) than among newly diagnosed patients (about 990). Lower TCR Shannon entropy and fewer highly expanded clones were observed in persistent Graves' disease patients than in newly diagnosed patients, which suggested clonal expansion.

Receptors were amplified or captured by multiplex PCR. Instrument on record: Illumina HiSeq 4000. iRepertoire HTBI primers and Arm-PCR amplification of CDR3 regions were used to construct TCR beta libraries. PCR products were gel purified before sequencing. The study's own analysis went as follows. Across samples, roughly 60 TRBV and 14 TRBJ segments were identified and used for gene usage analysis of CDR3 amino acid clonotypes. Filtered high-quality paired reads were merged into contigs using COPE and FqMerger. Contigs were aligned with BLAST to IMGT TRBV, TRBD and TRBJ reference genes, and CDR3 was defined per IMGT. Clonotypes above 0.1% frequency were classified as highly expanded clones. Repertoire diversity was measured by Shannon entropy, and V-J evenness by the Gini coefficient. Clonotypes shared by more than one individual were considered public. TCRdb handled the public reads itself, with Q25 trimming in fastp and clone calling in MiXCR, and kept productive beta chains. Rows are combined by CDR3 protein, so each entry shows the most common genes and DNA. The V and J calls follow TCRdb's processing rather than the paper's. This sample gives a few hundred thousand distinct CDR3 sequences in total; around 16% of them show up just once. The ten largest clones represent 20% to 25% of the sample.

Per the publication, the time point label means: newly diagnosed GD, antithyroid drugs for less than 3 months. For both TCR sequencing and RNA sequencing, RNA was extracted from PBMCs using TRIzol. Graves' disease was diagnosed according to American Thyroid Association guidelines. Patients were recruited from an endocrinology department in Xi'an, China. From each patient, approximately 9 milliliters of peripheral blood was collected into an EDTA anticoagulant tube. PBMCs were isolated by Ficoll Paque Plus density gradient separation without further T cell sorting. RNA quality was checked with an Agilent 2100 Bioanalyzer and agarose gel, and concentration with a NanoDrop 2000. The trim is 4 bases for V and 7 bases for J, with a gap of 8 bases between the germline ends. The CDR3 measures 12 amino acids from cysteine to phenylalanine. Of all the DNA, just the CDR3 is kept, 36 bases in frame from base 1. From the germline V gene (reference sequence), CDR1 is SEHNR and CDR2 is FQNEAQ.

The sample holds many counts of this clonotype. Its antigen target is currently unknown. Per-nucleotide qualities are absent, and no much larger clonotype sits a single base away. This sample also belongs to another study, concerning T cells in Graves' hyperthyroidism and ophthalmopathy. As that second paper reports: A patient counted as having stable Graves' hyperthyroidism if no progression to ophthalmopathy occurred over 18 months of follow-up. Hyperthyroidism patients were aged 18 to 65 years and newly diagnosed, with disease duration of less than 2 months. The study excluded patients with uncontrolled infections, other autoimmune diseases, pregnancy or lactation. Diagnoses relied on clinical symptoms, serum thyroxine and TRAb, thyroid ultrasound and orbital computed tomography. The first round of RT-PCR for the TCR CDR3 was performed with the HTBI primer set and the Qiagen OneStep RT-PCR kit. Most expanded thyroid clonotypes (frequency above 0.001) were also detected in blood, suggesting blood repertoires may reflect thyroid immune responses. Ophthalmopathy was separated from stable hyperthyroidism by a 13 V-J signature model, with about 86% sensitivity and 81% to 82% specificity obtained in cross-validation and 80%/75% obtained in testing. During validation, the model predicted progression to ophthalmopathy a median of approximately 6 months ahead of onset, with more than 55% sensitivity and 72.22% specificity. To identify distinguishing TCR V-J signatures, a discovery cohort of 90 to 100 patients was used, comprising 43 with Graves' ophthalmopathy and around 57 with stable Graves' hyperthyroidism. Whether ophthalmopathy could be predicted prospectively was tested in an independent validation cohort made up of 18 hyperthyroidism patients plus 17 patients who later progressed to ophthalmopathy. The roughly 91 discovery patients were randomly split 7:3 into training and test sets. In addition, the study compared T-cell repertoires in thyroid tissue and in blood from roughly six Graves' hyperthyroidism patients. After sampling, hyperthyroidism patients received methimazole starting at 30 mg daily, and ophthalmopathy patients received high-dose intravenous methylprednisolone. The libraries were constructed in a second round of multiplex PCR and then size-selected and purified. The libraries were sequenced on an Illumina HiSeq2000 using paired-end 100 bp reads. Raw data were processed with SOAPnuke, discarding reads with adapters, uncalled bases, mean Phred below 15, or no exact constant-primer or identifier match. COPE v1.2.5 was used to merge high-quality paired reads, and clonotypes were defined as unique nucleotide sequences. Clonotypes were aligned to IMGT TRBV, TRBD and TRBJ reference segments using MiTCR v1.1. The analysis was restricted to V-J combinations with a frequency above 0.0001, which together covered around 99% of the repertoires. The TCS score was defined as the ratio of F50 (clonal expansion) to E x V (chaos), calculated using BLOSUM62-based TCRdist between CDR3 peptides within each V-J. Welch's t-statistics and random forest reduced roughly 530 V-J features to around 14, which were used in a naive Bayes classifier (R e1071). No statistical method was used to fix the sample size in advance, and group allocation was not hidden from the investigators. The paper reports TCR Vbeta CDR3 sequencing of 140 or so peripheral blood samples: approximately 43 ophthalmopathy, approximately 74 hyperthyroidism and 17 progressor patients.

This sequence was found in a woman under 30 with Graves disease. Donor details come from another sample of the same person, matched by shared clones. Material: peripheral blood mononuclear cells (PBMCs), obtained at new diagnosis, from a patient treated with antithyroid drugs. The rearranged chain carries TRBV7-9 and TRBJ2-1; the D gene identity is not certain. The CDR3 region: CASSSPTNEQFF. The nucleotides are TGTGCCAGCAGCTCCCCTACGAATGAGCAGTTCTTC.